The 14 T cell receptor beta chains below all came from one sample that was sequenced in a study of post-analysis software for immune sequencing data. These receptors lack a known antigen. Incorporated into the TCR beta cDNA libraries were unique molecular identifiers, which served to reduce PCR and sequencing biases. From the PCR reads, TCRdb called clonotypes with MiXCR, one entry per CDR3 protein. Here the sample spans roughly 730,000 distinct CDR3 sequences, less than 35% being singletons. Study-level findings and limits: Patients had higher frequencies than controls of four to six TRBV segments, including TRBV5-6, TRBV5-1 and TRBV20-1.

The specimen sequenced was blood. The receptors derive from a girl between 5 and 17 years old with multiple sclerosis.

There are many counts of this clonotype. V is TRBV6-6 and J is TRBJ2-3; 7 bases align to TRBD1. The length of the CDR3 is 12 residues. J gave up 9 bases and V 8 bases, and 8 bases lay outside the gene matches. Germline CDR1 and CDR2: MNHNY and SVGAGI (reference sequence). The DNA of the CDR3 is TGTGCCAGCCCACAGGGGATTTTGACGCAGTATTTT. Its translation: CASPQGILTQYF.

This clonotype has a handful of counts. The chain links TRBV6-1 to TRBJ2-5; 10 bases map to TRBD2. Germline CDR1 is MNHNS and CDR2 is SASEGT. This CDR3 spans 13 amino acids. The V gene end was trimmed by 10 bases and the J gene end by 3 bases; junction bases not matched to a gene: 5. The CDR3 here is CATRTSGKETQYF. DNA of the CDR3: TGTGCCACCAGGACTAGCGGAAAAGAGACCCAGTACTTC.

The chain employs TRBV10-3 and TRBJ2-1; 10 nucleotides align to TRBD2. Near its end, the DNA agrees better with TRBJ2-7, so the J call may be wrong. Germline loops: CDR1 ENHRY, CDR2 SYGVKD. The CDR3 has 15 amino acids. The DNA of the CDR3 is TGTGCCATCTCTAGCGGGAGTCCATCCTACAATGAGCAGTACTTC. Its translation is CAISSGSPSYNEQYF.

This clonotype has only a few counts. The CDR3 here is CASSLLSGDTEAFF. As DNA, the CDR3 is TGTGCCAGCAGTTTACTCTCCGGGGACACTGAAGCTTTCTTT. J is TRBJ1-1 and V is TRBV28; D is uncertain. V was cut by 2 bases and J by 3 bases, with 10 bases left in between. CDR3 length equals 14 residues. Looked up from germline, CDR1 is MDHEN and CDR2 is SYDVKM.

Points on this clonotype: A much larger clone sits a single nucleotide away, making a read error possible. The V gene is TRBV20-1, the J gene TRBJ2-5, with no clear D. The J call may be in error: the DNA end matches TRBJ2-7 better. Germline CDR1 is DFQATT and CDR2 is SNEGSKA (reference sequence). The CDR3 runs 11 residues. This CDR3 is CSAYGDIEQYF. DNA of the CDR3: TGCAGTGCTTATGGGGATATCGAGCAGTACTTC.

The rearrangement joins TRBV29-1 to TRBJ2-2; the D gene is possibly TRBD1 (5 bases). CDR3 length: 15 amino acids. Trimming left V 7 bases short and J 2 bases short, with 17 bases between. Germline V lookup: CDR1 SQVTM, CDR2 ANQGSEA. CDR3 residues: CSAPRPGHNTGELFF. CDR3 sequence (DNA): TGCAGCGCGCCTCGCCCAGGACATAACACCGGGGAGCTGTTTTTT.

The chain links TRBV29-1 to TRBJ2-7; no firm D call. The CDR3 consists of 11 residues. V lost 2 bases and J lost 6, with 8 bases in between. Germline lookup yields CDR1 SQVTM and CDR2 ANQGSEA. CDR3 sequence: CSVEILLEQYF. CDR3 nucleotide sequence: TGCAGCGTTGAAATTTTGCTCGAGCAGTACTTC.

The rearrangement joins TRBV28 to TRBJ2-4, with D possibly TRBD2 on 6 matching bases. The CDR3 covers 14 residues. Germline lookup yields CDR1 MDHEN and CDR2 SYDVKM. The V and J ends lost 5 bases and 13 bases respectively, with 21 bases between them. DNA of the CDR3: TGTGCCAGCAGTCCCCCCGGACCGGTACGGGAGCAGTACTTC. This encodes CASSPPGPVREQYF.

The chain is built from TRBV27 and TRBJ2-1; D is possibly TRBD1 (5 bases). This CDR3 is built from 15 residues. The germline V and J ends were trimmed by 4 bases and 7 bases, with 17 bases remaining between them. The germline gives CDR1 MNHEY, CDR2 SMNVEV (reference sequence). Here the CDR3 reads CASSSPGLGPNEQFF. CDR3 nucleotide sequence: TGTGCCAGCAGTTCGCCAGGGCTTGGCCCTAATGAGCAGTTCTTC.

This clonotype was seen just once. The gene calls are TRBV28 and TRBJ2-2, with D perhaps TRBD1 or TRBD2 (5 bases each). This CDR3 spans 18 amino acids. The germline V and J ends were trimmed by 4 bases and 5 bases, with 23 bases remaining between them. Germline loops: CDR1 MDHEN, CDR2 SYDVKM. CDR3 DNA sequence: TGTGCCAGCAGTTCCGGGGCAGGGAGTATCGTAACTACCGGGGAGCTGTTTTTT. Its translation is CASSSGAGSIVTTGELFF.

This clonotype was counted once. The CDR3 DNA sequence: TGCAGTGCTAGTTTGGACAGGGACGAGCAGTACTTC. Protein: CSASLDRDEQYF. The chain uses TRBV20-1 and TRBJ2-5, with 8 positions matching TRBD1. The DNA end is a closer match to TRBJ2-7, so the J assignment may be wrong. This CDR3 contains 12 residues. In germline, CDR1 is DFQATT, CDR2 SNEGSKA (reference sequence).

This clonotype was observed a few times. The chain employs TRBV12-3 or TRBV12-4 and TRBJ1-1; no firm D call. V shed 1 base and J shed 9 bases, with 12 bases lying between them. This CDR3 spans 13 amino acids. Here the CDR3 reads CASSLGVQDQAFF. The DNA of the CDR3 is TGTGCCAGCAGTTTAGGAGTCCAGGATCAAGCTTTCTTT.

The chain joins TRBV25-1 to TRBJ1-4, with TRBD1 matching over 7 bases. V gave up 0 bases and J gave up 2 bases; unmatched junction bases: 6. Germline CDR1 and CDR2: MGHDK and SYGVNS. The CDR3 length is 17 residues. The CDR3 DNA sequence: TGTGCCAGCAGTGAATATTCGACAGGGTCCACTAATGAAAAACTGTTTTTT. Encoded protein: CASSEYSTGSTNEKLFF.

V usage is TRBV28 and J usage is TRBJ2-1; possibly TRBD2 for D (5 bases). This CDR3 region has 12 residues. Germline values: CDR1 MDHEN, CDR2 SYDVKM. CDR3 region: CASHSSGNEQFF. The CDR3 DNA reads TGTGCTAGTCACAGCAGCGGCAATGAGCAGTTCTTC.